This passage covers 30 T cell receptor beta chains from one sample sequenced in a study of regulatory T cells in long-lasting Graves disease (dated by TCRdb to the early 2020s). Libraries were constructed by multiplex PCR. The reads were generated on an Illumina HiSeq 4000. To build TCR beta libraries, CDR3 regions were amplified by Arm-PCR using iRepertoire HTBI primers. TCRdb reran the public reads through fastp at Q25 and MiXCR, keeping productive beta chains. Identical CDR3 proteins give one entry, which carries the most common genes and DNA. In this sample the table shows a few hundred thousand distinct CDR3 sequences, around a quarter of which occur a single time. The top ten clones comprise roughly 28% of the sample. In the paper's terms, the time point label means: persistent/refractory GD, antithyroid drugs over 5 years with positive TRAb. For both TCR sequencing and RNA sequencing, RNA was extracted from PBMCs using TRIzol.

Source: peripheral blood mononuclear cells (PBMCs), taken when the disease was refractory, from a patient treated with antithyroid drugs. The receptors derive from a female donor with Graves disease.

The CDR3 protein is CASSILGRGWGNSPLHF. The CDR3 DNA is TGTGCCAGTAGTATACTTGGGCGGGGTTGGGGTAATTCACCCCTCCACTTT. This chain joins TRBV19 and TRBJ1-6; unclear D gene. V lost 2 bases to trimming and J lost 6 bases, with 17 bases between them. Germline V gene data show CDR1 as LNHDA and CDR2 as SQIVND (reference sequence). The CDR3 runs 17 residues.

The chain links TRBV19 to TRBJ1-6, with TRBD1 matching over 8 bases. The trim removed 5 bases at V and 10 bases at J, leaving 10 bases unmatched. Germline V gene data show CDR1 as LNHDA and CDR2 as SQIVND (reference sequence). The CDR3 length is 15 residues. Here the CDR3 reads CASSYSRGRGSPLHF. The DNA of the CDR3 is TGTGCCAGTAGTTACTCCAGGGGGCGCGGATCACCCCTCCACTTT.

The chain joins TRBV20-1 to TRBJ1-2, with TRBD1 identical over 8 bases. Trimming at V came to 2 bases and at J to 7 bases, leaving 18 bases not matched to a gene. There are 17 residues in the CDR3. Looked up from germline, CDR1 is DFQATT and CDR2 is SNEGSKA (reference sequence). Written as DNA, the CDR3 is TGCAGTGCTAGAACCCCCGGGGTACAGGGGGACAGAGGTGGCTACACCTTC. Translated, it gives CSARTPGVQGDRGGYTF.

A few counts support this clonotype. The gene calls are TRBV2 and TRBJ2-1, with 8 bases that match TRBD2. V dropped 3 bases and J dropped 2; count of bases not matched to a gene: 15. Germline assignment: CDR1 SNHLY and CDR2 FYNNEI. This CDR3 has 19 amino acids. Here the CDR3 DNA reads TGTGCCAGCAGTGATTCGGGGGGCTGGGGCGGGAGGACCTACAATGAGCAGTTCTTC. Translated: CASSDSGGWGGRTYNEQFF.

This chain connects TRBV12-3 or TRBV12-4 to TRBJ2-1, with TRBD2 as a possible D gene (6 bases). Between the trimmed V and J ends, which lost 7 bases and 7 bases, there was a span of 20 bases. This CDR3 comprises 15 residues. CDR3 loop: CASTRRASRVNEQFF. For the CDR3, the DNA is TGTGCCAGCACGAGGAGGGCGTCCCGGGTGAATGAGCAGTTCTTC.

This clonotype was picked up a small number of times. The chain combines TRBV20-1 with TRBJ2-7, with D possibly TRBD2 on 7 matching bases. The CDR3 totals 14 residues. Per germline, CDR1 DFQATT and CDR2 SNEGSKA (reference sequence). Trimming took 5 bases from V and 4 from J, leaving 18 bases between them. The CDR3, as DNA: TGCAGTGCTTTGTATGAGGGGGGGATGTACGAGCAGTACTTC. It translates to CSALYEGGMYEQYF.

This clonotype was counted a few times. The chain combines TRBV5-5 with TRBJ2-7, with 8 bases identical to TRBD1. V lost 0 bases to trimming and J lost 7 bases; unmatched junction nucleotides: 9. This CDR3 comprises 15 residues. In germline, CDR1 is SGHKS, CDR2 YYEKEE (reference sequence). The CDR3 bases are TGTGCCAGCAGCTTGGGGGCCGGGACAGGTGGAGAGCAGTACTTC. Its protein is CASSLGAGTGGEQYF. Looking up the rest from reference TRBV5-5 and TRBJ2-7 gives the full variable domain: DAGVTQSPTHLIKTRGQQVTLRCSPISGHKSVSWYQQVLGQGPQFIFQYYEKEERGRGNFPDRFSARQFPNYSSELNVNALLLGDSALYLCASSLGAGTGGEQYFGPGTRLTVT.

The genes are TRBV28 and TRBJ2-1; perhaps TRBD1 as D (6 bases). The CDR3 length is 18 residues. V lost 1 base and J 2 bases, leaving 18 bases between the germline ends. Germline V gives CDR1 MDHEN, CDR2 SYDVKM. As DNA, the CDR3 is TGTGCCAGCAGTTTATCCCGGACAGATGTACTACCCTACAATGAGCAGTTCTTC. Residues: CASSLSRTDVLPYNEQFF.

V is TRBV5-1 and J is TRBJ2-2; 7 bases are a match to TRBD1. V trimming: 4 bases; J trimming: 4 bases; junction bases outside the gene matches: 4. Germline V gives CDR1 SGHRS, CDR2 YFSETQ. The CDR3 extends over 14 amino acids. This CDR3 is CASSQGQSTGELFF. The CDR3 DNA is TGCGCCAGCAGCCAGGGACAGTCCACCGGGGAGCTGTTTTTT.

There are a few counts of this clonotype. This chain uses TRBV7-9 with TRBJ2-4; a weak D match, TRBD1 (6 bases). Germline-derived CDR1 and CDR2 are SEHNR and FQNEAQ (reference sequence). The V end was cut by 4 bases, the J end by 1 base, with 8 bases between. CDR3 length: 14 residues. The chain's CDR3 is CASSSQGAKNIQYF. DNA of the CDR3: TGTGCCAGCAGCTCGCAGGGGGCCAAAAACATTCAGTACTTC. Variable domain in full (rest from reference TRBV7-9 and TRBJ2-4): DTGVSQNPRHKITKRGQNVTFRCDPISEHNRLYWYRQTLGQGPEFLTYFQNEAQLEKSRLLSDRFSAERPKGSFSTLEIQRTEQGDSAMYLCASSSQGAKNIQYFGAGTRLSVL.

The chain is built from TRBV19 and TRBJ1-4; D remains unclear. Looked up from germline, CDR1 is LNHDA and CDR2 is SQIVND (reference sequence). The CDR3 extends over 14 amino acids. Trimming took 6 bases from V and 0 from J, leaving 8 bases between them. This CDR3 is CASRRTSTNEKLFF. The DNA for the CDR3 is TGTGCCAGTAGGAGGACCTCAACTAATGAAAAACTGTTTTTT.

V is TRBV6-2 or TRBV6-3 and J is TRBJ2-6; possible D gene TRBD1, 6 bases. Germline lookup yields CDR1 MNHEY and CDR2 SVGEGT. Trimming pared 4 bases from V and 3 bases from J, leaving 10 bases between. This CDR3 spans 15 amino acids. This CDR3 reads CASSLGAGGANVLTF. The CDR3 DNA reads as TGTGCCAGCAGTTTGGGGGCGGGTGGGGCCAACGTCCTGACTTTC.

This clonotype was detected many times. The rearrangement uses TRBV10-3 and TRBJ2-5; TRBD1 matches 9 bases. V lost 5 bases and J lost 5; bases outside the gene matches: 3. This CDR3 is built from 13 residues. Germline V lookup: CDR1 ENHRY, CDR2 SYGVKD. The chain's CDR3 is CAISPGTGETQYF. In DNA, the CDR3 is TGTGCCATCAGTCCTGGGACAGGGGAGACCCAGTACTTC.

This clonotype has a handful of counts. The chain carries TRBV5-4 and TRBJ2-7; 7 bases are a match to TRBD2. Trimming took 3 bases from V and 0 from J; bases not matched to a gene: 9. Per the germline V gene, CDR1 is SGHNT and CDR2 is YYREEE (reference sequence). The length of the CDR3 is 16 residues. CDR3 nucleotide sequence: TGTGCCAGCAGCTGGGCAGCGGGGAAAGGCTCCTACGAGCAGTACTTC. Translation: CASSWAAGKGSYEQYF.

At least ten counts were recorded for this clonotype. The rearrangement uses TRBV6-2 or TRBV6-3 and TRBJ1-1, with unresolved D. The V gene lost 0 bases and the J gene lost 1 base, with 6 bases spanning the gap. The CDR3 is 14 residues long. Germline V gene sequence: CDR1 MNHEY, CDR2 SVGEGT. The CDR3 protein is CASSYSSPNTEAFF. The CDR3 DNA follows: TGTGCCAGCAGTTACTCGAGCCCGAACACTGAAGCTTTCTTT.

In this sample, this clonotype turned up many times. The CDR3 protein is CASSLPWTGGSYEQYF. The CDR3 DNA is TGTGCCAGCAGTTTACCCTGGACAGGGGGCTCCTACGAGCAGTACTTC. This chain connects TRBV28 to TRBJ2-7, with 10 bases fitting TRBD1. V lost 2 bases to trimming and J lost 0 bases; unmatched junction nucleotides: 4. Germline lookup yields CDR1 MDHEN and CDR2 SYDVKM. This CDR3 contains 16 residues.

This clonotype was seen repeatedly, ten times or more. This chain connects TRBV18 to TRBJ1-2, with TRBD1 matching over 7 bases. The CDR3 is 13 amino acids. Germline CDR1 KGHSH, CDR2 LQKENI. J lost 8 bases, V lost 0 bases, and 3 bases had no gene match. The CDR3 sequence is CASSPPTGYGYTF. The CDR3 DNA sequence: TGTGCCAGCTCACCACCGACAGGGTACGGCTACACCTTC.

This rearrangement joins TRBV29-1 to TRBJ2-2; D call uncertain. The V gene lost 6 bases and the J gene lost 7 bases, with 12 bases spanning the gap. This CDR3 comprises 12 residues. Germline CDR1 reads SQVTM; CDR2 reads ANQGSEA. The CDR3 bases are TGCAGCGTCGACGATGGAGACGGGGAGCTGTTTTTT. Its translation is CSVDDGDGELFF.

This clonotype was recorded a few times. The rearrangement links TRBV30 to TRBJ1-2, with D perhaps matching TRBD1 (5 bases). The V end lost 0 bases, the J end lost 7 bases, and 15 bases lay between the germline ends. The CDR3 has 14 residues. CDR1 GTSNPN and CDR2 SVGIG come from the germline V gene (reference sequence). The DNA of the CDR3 is TGTGCCTGGAGTGTTGTGTCAGGGAGCGCTGGCTACACCTTC. This translates into CAWSVVSGSAGYTF.

As regards this clonotype: One end of the junction is discordant with germline, which a read error may explain. The J gene is TRBJ1-1, the V gene TRBV10-3; possibly TRBD1 for D (6 bases). Germline-derived CDR1 and CDR2 are ENHRY and SYGVKD. This CDR3 is 15 amino acids long. This CDR3 is CASSNDRPLNTEAFF. In nucleotides, the CDR3 is TGTGCCAGCAGTAACGACAGGCCTTTGAACACTGAAGCTTTCTTT.

The chain combines TRBV5-1 with TRBJ1-1, with a tentative D call TRBD1 (5 bases). The CDR3 sequence is 13 residues long. The germline V gene encodes CDR1 SGHRS and CDR2 YFSETQ. Trimming left V 1 base short and J 4 bases short, with 8 bases between. The chain's CDR3 is CASSLKGPTEAFF. The DNA for the CDR3 is TGCGCCAGCAGCTTGAAGGGGCCCACTGAAGCTTTCTTT.

This clonotype was observed many times. The genes are TRBV3-1 and TRBJ1-2; unclear D gene. Germline V gene lookup returns CDR1 LGHDT and CDR2 YNNKEL (reference sequence). The CDR3 sequence is 11 residues long. Trimming left V 4 bases short and J 7 bases short, with 7 bases between. In DNA form, the CDR3 reads TGTGCCAGCAGCCTAGAGGGTGGCTACACCTTC. Its translation: CASSLEGGYTF. The full variable domain, with the rest looked up from reference TRBV3-1 and TRBJ1-2, is DTAVSQTPKYLVTQMGNDKSIKCEQNLGHDTMYWYKQDSKKFLKIMFSYNNKELIINETVPNRFSPKSPDKAHLNLHINSLELGDSAVYFCASSLEGGYTFGSGTRLTVV.

This sequence joins TRBV5-1 and TRBJ2-2; D unresolved. Trimming cost V 4 bases and J 2 bases, with 15 bases left between them. The CDR3 sequence is 16 residues long. Looked up from germline, CDR1 is SGHRS and CDR2 is YFSETQ. CDR3 coding DNA: TGCGCCAGCAGCCCGCTGGTACAGTCTAACACCGGGGAGCTGTTTTTT. The encoded protein is CASSPLVQSNTGELFF.

The chain couples TRBV6-1 to TRBJ2-2, with a tentative D call TRBD2 (6 bases). The CDR3 runs to 15 residues. Germline assignment: CDR1 MNHNS and CDR2 SASEGT. Deletions cut 3 bases from V and 1 base from J, with 9 bases between. CDR3 sequence (DNA): TGTGCCAGCAGTGATCAGGGAGGGAACACCGGGGAGCTGTTTTTT. Translated, it gives CASSDQGGNTGELFF.

This clonotype occurred once. V gene TRBV4-1 combines with J gene TRBJ1-2; maybe TRBD1 (5 bases). Between the trimmed V and J ends, which lost 5 bases and 0 bases, there was a span of 13 bases. CDR1 and CDR2 (germline): MGHRA, YSYEKL. The CDR3 has 15 residues. The CDR3 region has the DNA TGCGCCAGCAGCTACCCGGCCAGGGCTAACTATGGCTACACCTTC. This gives the protein CASSYPARANYGYTF.

Regarding this clonotype: Its ends do not fully match the called genes, so a read error is possible. The V gene is TRBV29-1, the J gene TRBJ2-2; 8 bases are a match to TRBD2. This CDR3 spans 14 amino acids. Germline CDR1 and CDR2: SQVTM and ANQGSEA. This CDR3 reads CSVEGLAAAGELFF. The CDR3 DNA is TGCAGCGTCGAAGGACTAGCCGCCGCCGGGGAGCTGTTTTTT.

The chain employs TRBV5-6 and TRBJ2-7, with D unclear. Trimming pared 0 bases from V and 0 bases from J, leaving 10 bases between. The CDR3 totals 15 residues. CDR1 and CDR2 from the germline V gene are SGHDT and YYEEEE. DNA for the CDR3: TGTGCCAGCAGCTTGGTCGGCCAGAGCTCCTACGAGCAGTACTTC. Amino acids: CASSLVGQSSYEQYF.

The chain couples TRBV6-2 or TRBV6-3 to TRBJ2-7; 8 nucleotides line up with TRBD2. Germline assignment: CDR1 MNHEY and CDR2 SVGEGT. The CDR3 runs to 18 residues. Unmatched junction bases numbered 20, after V lost 6 bases and J lost 4 bases. Here the CDR3 reads CASRLGKGRGEGLYEQYF. The CDR3 coding sequence is TGTGCCAGCAGACTAGGGAAGGGGCGGGGGGAGGGATTGTACGAGCAGTACTTC.

This rearrangement joins TRBV7-8 to TRBJ2-7; a weak D match, TRBD1 (5 bases). Germline CDR1 is SGHVS and CDR2 is FQNEAQ. CDR3 length: 14 amino acids. V lost 4 bases to trimming and J lost 0 bases, with 10 bases between them. The CDR3 protein is CASSSQGSSYEQYF. The CDR3 DNA reads TGTGCCAGCAGCTCTCAGGGAAGCTCCTACGAGCAGTACTTC.

This clonotype was detected a few times. This rearrangement joins TRBV7-9 to TRBJ1-2; D perhaps matches TRBD1 (5 bases). The V and J ends lost 5 bases and 5 bases respectively, with 18 bases between them. Germline CDR1 reads SEHNR; CDR2 reads FQNEAQ (reference sequence). The CDR3 runs 15 residues. The CDR3 DNA sequence: TGTGCCAGCAGCAAATCGGGACTGCTTTCGTATGGCTACACCTTC. Translated, it gives CASSKSGLLSYGYTF.